This T cell receptor beta chain was recovered during a study of blood T cell repertoires in COVID-19. For the study at large: Material from acute and convalescent COVID-19 was sourced from the United States, Italy and Spain. The cDNA or gDNA used as material had been derived from T cells, B-cell-depleted T cells, or PBMCs.

In the authors' workflow: The authors estimated nucleated cell counts from reference gene primer amplification. Data came from immunoSEQ multiplex PCR; TCRdb stores just in-frame clones and leaves some out. That table is the source of V, J and clone size, and D and trimming were worked out from the DNA. This repertoire shows some 100,000 clones, more than 75% found once; its top ten account for around 6.9%. In germline, CDR1 is MNHNS, CDR2 SASEGT. The CDR3 spans 15 residues. V lost 0 bases to trimming and J lost 7 bases; unmatched junction nucleotides: 5. Details on this clone: Other DNA sequences within the sample encode an identical CDR3.

Material for sequencing was peripheral blood. This clonotype was obtained from a man aged 25 to 40 in a cohort sampled during active COVID-19. The genes are TRBV6-1 and TRBJ1-4; 7 positions agree with TRBD1. Here the CDR3 reads CASSEARGGVEKLFF. Here the CDR3 DNA reads TGTGCCAGCAGTGAAGCGAGAGGGGGCGTTGAAAAACTGTTTTTT.